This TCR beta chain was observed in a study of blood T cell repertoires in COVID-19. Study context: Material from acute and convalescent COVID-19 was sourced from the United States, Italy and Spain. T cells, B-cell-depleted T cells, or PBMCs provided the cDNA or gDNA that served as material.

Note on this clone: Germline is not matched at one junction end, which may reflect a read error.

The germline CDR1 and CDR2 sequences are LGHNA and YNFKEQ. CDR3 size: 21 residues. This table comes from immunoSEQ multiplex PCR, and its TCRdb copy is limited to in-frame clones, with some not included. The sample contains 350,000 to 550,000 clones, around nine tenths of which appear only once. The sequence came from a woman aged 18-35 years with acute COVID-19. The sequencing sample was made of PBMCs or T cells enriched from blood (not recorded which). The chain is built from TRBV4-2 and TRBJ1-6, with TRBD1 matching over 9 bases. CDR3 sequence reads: CASTQSGTGPFKSSYNSPLHF. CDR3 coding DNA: TGTGCCAGCACCCAATCCGGGACAGGGCCCTTTAAGAGCTCCTATAATTCACCCCTCCACTTT.